This record concerns one T cell receptor beta chain sequence. The CDR3 is 16 residues long. Per germline, CDR1 SGHRS and CDR2 YFSETQ. J gave up 2 bases and V 1 base, and 6 bases lay outside the gene matches. The method was immunoSEQ multiplex PCR; TCRdb's version includes in-frame clones alone and lacks a portion of them. The sample shows 130,000 to 150,000 clones, 85% to 90% of them seen only once. This sample was included in a study of blood T cell repertoires in COVID-19. This clonotype originated in a man aged 50 or older with active or convalescent COVID-19. The genes are TRBV5-1 and TRBJ1-3, with TRBD1 identical over 7 bases. The sample was peripheral blood. CDR3 nucleotide sequence: TGCGCCAGCAGCTTGACAGGGGTCGGCACTGGAAACACCATATATTTT. Residues: CASSLTGVGTGNTIYF.